This T cell receptor beta chain appears in the sequencing data of a study of spatial heterogeneity in lung cancer. General study results and limits: Tumor mutation count correlated with how many alpha and beta TCRs expanded intratumorally.

Time point defined: sample taken at primary tumor resection. Whole RNA obtained from tumor, nontumor lung or frozen PBMC underwent sequencing without sorting. Every molecule of TCR cDNA had its own unique molecular identifier. A single record per CDR3 protein comes from TCRdb applying MiXCR to the 5' RACE reads. The table includes over 5,500 distinct CDR3 sequences, over 7.5% detected once. Germline values: CDR1 DFQATT, CDR2 SNEGSKA (reference sequence). V gave up 1 base and J gave up 4 bases; unmatched junction bases: 10. The CDR3 runs 17 residues. This clonotype appeared a few times. Antigen specificity is unknown.

Here the sequenced sample was lung tumor tissue, taken at surgery. The source of this sequence is a female donor with early-stage non-small cell lung cancer. The V gene is TRBV20-1, the J gene TRBJ2-5, with 12 positions matching TRBD2. This CDR3 is CSARAGASGGALETQYF. The CDR3 DNA reads as TGCAGTGCTAGAGCAGGGGCTAGCGGGGGGGCTTTAGAGACCCAGTACTTC.